This TCR beta chain comes out of a study of cytomegalovirus exposure and HLA in healthy donors. The CDR3 sequence is 17 residues long. V gave up 6 bases and J gave up 0 bases; unmatched junction bases: 7. The germline V gene has CDR1 SEHNR and CDR2 FQNEAQ (reference sequence). The PCR was carried out with 60 Vbeta primers and 13 Jbeta primers. The method was immunoSEQ multiplex PCR; TCRdb's version includes in-frame clones alone and lacks a portion of them. The sample gives about 160,000 clones, approximately 80% of which show up once; less than 2% is in the top ten. This receptor was identified in a man aged 18 to 35 in good health and CMV-seronegative. The chain joins TRBV7-9 to TRBJ2-2; TRBD2 matches at 10 bases. Sequencing was carried out using PBMCs. The CDR3 nucleotides are TGTGCCAGCAGAGGGCTAGCGGGAGAGGCGAACACCGGGGAGCTGTTTTTT. Protein sequence: CASRGLAGEANTGELFF. Variable domain in full (rest from reference TRBV7-9 and TRBJ2-2): DTGVSQNPRHKITKRGQNVTFRCDPISEHNRLYWYRQTLGQGPEFLTYFQNEAQLEKSRLLSDRFSAERPKGSFSTLEIQRTEQGDSAMYLCASRGLAGEANTGELFFGEGSRLTVL.